The 17 T cell receptor beta chains below all came from one sample that was sequenced in a study of blood T cells in healthy people across ages. Using a J-beta primer mix together with a sample-barcoded 5' primer, a second PCR was run for about 7 to 12 cycles. TCRdb reprocessed the 5' RACE reads with MiXCR, giving one entry per CDR3 protein. The sample holds over 950,000 distinct CDR3 sequences, roughly half seen once. Sequencing was carried out using blood. The receptor set was obtained from a woman aged 55 to 70 in good health.

The chain couples TRBV4-3 to TRBJ2-1, with 10 bases identical to TRBD2. Germline V gene lookup returns CDR1 LGHNA and CDR2 YSLEER. With V trimmed by 0 bases and J by 9 bases, 8 bases remained unmatched. The CDR3 length is 16 residues. CDR3 protein: CASSQETSGYVSEQFF. In DNA, the CDR3 is TGCGCCAGCAGCCAAGAGACTAGCGGGTATGTCAGTGAGCAGTTCTTC.

This chain uses TRBV2 with TRBJ2-7; TRBD2 is a possible D gene (6 bases). Germline CDR1 reads SNHLY; CDR2 reads FYNNEI. The V end was cut by 4 bases, the J end by 2 bases, with 12 bases between. The CDR3 runs 14 residues. Here the CDR3 reads CASSGLGGAYEQYF. The CDR3 bases are TGTGCCAGCAGTGGTTTAGGCGGGGCCTACGAGCAGTACTTC.

V usage is TRBV29-1 and J usage is TRBJ2-7; no firm D call. Trimming shortened V by 6 bases and J by 7 bases, and 10 bases separated the two germline ends. From germline, CDR1 is SQVTM and CDR2 ANQGSEA. This CDR3 is 10 amino acids long. In DNA form, the CDR3 reads TGCAGCGTAATAAACAATGAGCAGTACTTC. It translates to CSVINNEQYF.

This clonotype showed up many times. This chain links TRBV20-1 with TRBJ2-1; 11 nucleotides agree with TRBD2. The CDR3 has 15 residues. The V gene end was trimmed by 0 bases and the J gene end by 5 bases; junction bases not matched to a gene: 3. Germline CDR1 is DFQATT and CDR2 is SNEGSKA (reference sequence). In DNA form, the CDR3 reads TGCAGTGCTAGAGAGCCGGGACTAGCGGACAATGAGCAGTTCTTC. Its protein is CSAREPGLADNEQFF.

The rearrangement uses TRBV20-1 and TRBJ1-5; 8 nucleotides align to TRBD1. The CDR3 loop spans 14 amino acids. Germline trimming cut 5 bases from V and 2 bases from J; bases unmatched to any gene: 5. CDR1 and CDR2 (germline): DFQATT, SNEGSKA (reference sequence). For the CDR3, the DNA is TGCAGTGCTGCCCAGACAGGGGGCAATCAGCCCCAGCATTTT. Its translation: CSAAQTGGNQPQHF.

This clonotype is a singleton in its sample. The J gene is TRBJ1-1, the V gene TRBV12-3 or TRBV12-4, with D maybe TRBD1 (5 bases). The CDR3 extends over 17 amino acids. Trimming stripped 7 bases from V and 5 bases from J, with 26 bases between. The CDR3 DNA is TGTGCCAGCACCACTAGATCACTGCAGGGAAGAGGGACTGAAGCTTTCTTT. Translating it yields CASTTRSLQGRGTEAFF.

This rearrangement joins TRBV7-2 to TRBJ2-7; D is tentatively TRBD1 or TRBD2 (5 bases each). This CDR3 spans 16 amino acids. Germline-derived CDR1 and CDR2 are SGHTA and FQGNSA. V gave up 5 bases and J gave up 5 bases, with 22 bases separating them. This chain's CDR3 is CASSPRDPRLVNEQYF. The CDR3 bases are TGTGCCAGCAGCCCCCGGGACCCAAGGCTCGTTAACGAGCAGTACTTC.

This rearrangement joins TRBV24-1 to TRBJ2-5, with D perhaps matching TRBD1 or TRBD2 (7 bases each). The V end was cut by 4 bases, the J end by 1 base, with 15 bases between. CDR1 is KGHDR, CDR2 SFDVKD, per germline. The CDR3 contains 16 residues. CDR3: CATSEGGTASQETQYF. The CDR3, as DNA: TGTGCCACCAGTGAGGGAGGGACAGCCAGCCAAGAGACCCAGTACTTC.

V usage is TRBV5-1 and J usage is TRBJ2-3, with TRBD1 matching 7 bases. Germline V gene data show CDR1 as SGHRS and CDR2 as YFSETQ. Trimming took 4 bases from V and 5 from J; bases not matched to a gene: 7. This CDR3 is built from 14 residues. CDR3 sequence: CASSRWAGGDTQYF. The CDR3 coding sequence is TGCGCCAGCAGCAGGTGGGCAGGGGGAGATACGCAGTATTTT.

The genes are TRBV12-3 or TRBV12-4 and TRBJ1-5, with D perhaps TRBD1 (5 bases). The germline V and J ends were trimmed by 5 bases and 6 bases, with 14 bases remaining between them. There are 14 residues in the CDR3. Written as DNA, the CDR3 is TGTGCCAGCAGTCACACCTGGGGGGGTCAGCCCCAGCATTTT. This translates into CASSHTWGGQPQHF.

This clonotype was detected a few times. The genes are TRBV6-1 and TRBJ1-5; D remains ambiguous. The CDR3 runs to 13 residues. Germline V gene sequence: CDR1 MNHNS, CDR2 SASEGT. The V and J ends lost 3 bases and 5 bases respectively, with 8 bases between them. The CDR3 loop is CASSDGTYQPQHF. For the CDR3, the DNA is TGTGCCAGCAGTGATGGCACCTATCAGCCCCAGCATTTT.

The V call is TRBV2, the J call TRBJ1-2; the D is unclear. The V gene lost 4 bases and the J gene lost 7 bases, with 10 bases spanning the gap. The CDR3 spans 12 residues. CDR1 is SNHLY and CDR2 is FYNNEI in the germline V gene. CDR3 bases: TGTGCCAGCAGTGTACGTCTCCTTGGCTACACCTTC. It encodes CASSVRLLGYTF.

The chain is built from TRBV4-3 and TRBJ2-7; no clear D gene. This CDR3 is 16 amino acids long. Germline-derived CDR1 and CDR2 are LGHNA and YSLEER. V was shortened by 0 bases and J by 5 bases, with 17 bases between the two germline ends. The DNA of the CDR3 is TGCGCCAGCAGCCAAGATTGGGCGTCTGTTTGGAACGAGCAGTACTTC. Its protein product is CASSQDWASVWNEQYF.

Comment on this clonotype: It may be a read error: a sequence one base away is much more abundant. The chain carries TRBV7-2 and TRBJ2-6; tentatively, D is TRBD1 (5 bases). Germline-derived CDR1 and CDR2 are SGHTA and FQGNSA. The CDR3 totals 16 residues. The CDR3 bases are TGTGCCAGCAGCACGGGTGGGGCCTCTGGGGCCAGCGTCCTGACTTTC. It translates to CASSTGGASGASVLTF.

This clonotype was found a few times. V usage is TRBV28 and J usage is TRBJ2-1, with D unresolved. V was pared by 8 bases and J by 9 bases, with 14 bases between. From germline, CDR1 is MDHEN and CDR2 SYDVKM. The CDR3 has 12 amino acids. In DNA, the CDR3 is TGTGCCAGCTCAACTCCTGGGTCTGAGCAGTTCTTC. It encodes CASSTPGSEQFF.

This chain connects TRBV20-1 to TRBJ2-4, with D possibly TRBD2 on 6 matching bases. The better agreement between TRBJ2-7 and the DNA end casts doubt on the J call. CDR1 DFQATT and CDR2 SNEGSKA come from the germline V gene (reference sequence). CDR3 length: 14 amino acids. The CDR3 is CSARDGELASEQYF. In DNA, the CDR3 is TGCAGTGCTAGAGACGGGGAACTAGCCTCCGAGCAGTACTTC.

This clonotype came up a few times. The V gene is TRBV29-1, the J gene TRBJ2-1, with TRBD2 identical over 9 bases. This CDR3 has 17 residues. From germline, CDR1 is SQVTM and CDR2 ANQGSEA. J was trimmed by 7 bases and V by 3 bases; bases with no gene match: 16. The CDR3 is CSVDPAPVAGGPNEQFF. Written as DNA, the CDR3 is TGCAGCGTTGATCCTGCCCCGGTCGCGGGAGGGCCGAATGAGCAGTTCTTC.